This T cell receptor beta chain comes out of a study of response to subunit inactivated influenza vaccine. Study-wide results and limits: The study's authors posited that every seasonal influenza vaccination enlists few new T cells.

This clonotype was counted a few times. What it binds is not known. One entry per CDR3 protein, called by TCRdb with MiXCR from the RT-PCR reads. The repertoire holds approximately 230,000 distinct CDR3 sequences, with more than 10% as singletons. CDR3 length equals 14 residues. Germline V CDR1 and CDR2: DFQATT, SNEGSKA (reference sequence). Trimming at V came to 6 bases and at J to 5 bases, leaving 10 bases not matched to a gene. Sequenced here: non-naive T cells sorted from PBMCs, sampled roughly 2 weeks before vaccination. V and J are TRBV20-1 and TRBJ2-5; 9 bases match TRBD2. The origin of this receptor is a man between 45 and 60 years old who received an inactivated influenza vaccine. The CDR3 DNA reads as TGCAGTGCCCCAGAAGCGGGAGGAGAGGAGACCCAGTACTTC. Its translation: CSAPEAGGEETQYF.